The 32 T cell receptor beta chains presented below share a single source sample, sequenced in a study of T cell clonotyping in hematopoietic cell transplantation. The assay was immunoSEQ multiplex PCR, and TCRdb's table has in-frame clones only and misses some. In the table there are fewer than 70,000 clones, 85% to 95% of which are singletons. Source material: peripheral blood mononuclear cells. The receptors were gathered from a man in his fifties in good health. Some clones in this sample may be carry-over from other donors' samples.

This clone was recorded once. This rearrangement joins TRBV5-6 to TRBJ2-7, with TRBD2 matching 8 bases. The V and J ends lost 2 bases and 2 bases, in that order; junction bases with no gene match: 6. CDR1 and CDR2 (germline): SGHDT, YYEEEE. The CDR3 spans 15 residues. The CDR3 sequence is CASSLGGSGAYEQYF. The CDR3 coding sequence is TGTGCCAGCAGCTTAGGGGGTAGCGGGGCCTACGAGCAGTACTTC.

V and J are TRBV5-8 and TRBJ2-7, with D tentatively TRBD1 (5 bases). Germline V gene sequence: CDR1 SGHTS, CDR2 YDEGEE. Between the trimmed V and J ends, which lost 0 bases and 12 bases, there was a span of 13 bases. The CDR3 has 12 residues. CDR3 residues: CASSLGQPQGYF. The CDR3 region has the DNA TGTGCCAGCAGCTTGGGACAGCCCCAGGGGTACTTC.

This chain connects TRBV9 to TRBJ2-5; D is ambiguous. This CDR3 is 14 amino acids long. Germline V gene data show CDR1 as SGDLS and CDR2 as YYNGEE. V shed 4 bases and J shed 2 bases, with 12 bases lying between them. CDR3 coding DNA: TGTGCCAGCAGCCCAAGTTGGGCTCAAGAGACCCAGTACTTC. Its protein product is CASSPSWAQETQYF. The complete variable domain, with remaining parts taken from reference TRBV9 and TRBJ2-5, reads DSGVTQTPKHLITATGQRVTLRCSPRSGDLSVYWYQQSLDQGLQFLIQYYNGEERAKGNILERFSAQQFPDLHSELNLSSLELGDSALYFCASSPSWAQETQYFGPGTRLLVL.

This sequence joins TRBV9 and TRBJ1-1, with 9 bases aligning to TRBD1. Losses at the gene ends were 3 bases for V and 2 bases for J; bases not matched to a gene: 2. From germline, CDR1 is SGDLS and CDR2 YYNGEE. CDR3 length equals 14 residues. DNA of the CDR3: TGTGCCAGCAGCGCAACAGGGGGCAACACTGAAGCTTTCTTT. Its protein product is CASSATGGNTEAFF.

This sequence joins TRBV27 and TRBJ2-7, with 8 bases that match TRBD1. The CDR3 spans 18 residues. Germline V CDR1 and CDR2: MNHEY, SMNVEV (reference sequence). V gave up 2 bases and J gave up 0 bases; unmatched junction bases: 12. The CDR3 here is CASSLRSGQAQPSYEQYF. The CDR3 coding sequence is TGTGCCAGCAGTTTACGCTCGGGACAGGCCCAGCCCTCCTACGAGCAGTACTTC.

This chain uses TRBV7-6 with TRBJ2-7; the match to TRBD1 covers 11 bases. The germline gives CDR1 SGHVS, CDR2 FNYEAQ. This CDR3 contains 13 residues. J lost 6 bases, V lost 5 bases, and 3 bases had no gene match. The CDR3 sequence: CASSTGTGGEQYF. The CDR3 region has the DNA TGTGCCAGCAGCACAGGGACAGGGGGCGAGCAGTACTTC.

This sequence joins TRBV18 and TRBJ2-5; D is tentatively TRBD1 or TRBD2 (5 bases each). V lost 3 bases and J lost 5, with 13 bases in between. CDR1 KGHSH and CDR2 LQKENI come from the germline V gene. The CDR3 loop spans 14 amino acids. The CDR3 sequence is CASSPGARRETQYF. The CDR3 region has the DNA TGTGCCAGCTCACCCGGGGCACGCCGGGAGACCCAGTACTTC. The variable domain in full, with the rest retrieved from reference TRBV18 and TRBJ2-5, is NAGVMQNPRHLVRRRGQEARLRCSPMKGHSHVYWYRQLPEEGLKFMVYLQKENIIDESGMPKERFSAEFPKEGPSILRIQQVVRGDSAAYFCASSPGARRETQYFGPGTRLLVL.

Here the CDR3 reads CASSLLTSAHSYEQYF. The CDR3 DNA is TGTGCCAGCAGTTTATTGACTAGCGCCCACTCCTACGAGCAGTACTTC. The V call is TRBV27, the J call TRBJ2-7, with 8 bases that match TRBD2. Germline values: CDR1 MNHEY, CDR2 SMNVEV (reference sequence). The V segment lost 1 base and the J segment 0 bases; nucleotides outside the gene matches: 5. The CDR3 length is 16 residues.

J is TRBJ1-4 and V is TRBV5-1; D is possibly TRBD1 (6 bases). Germline loops: CDR1 SGHRS, CDR2 YFSETQ. V lost 3 bases, J lost 8 bases, and 14 bases lay in between. CDR3 size: 14 residues. CDR3 protein: CASSSLGGPEKLFF. The DNA of the CDR3 is TGCGCCAGCAGCTCCCTAGGGGGGCCCGAAAAACTGTTTTTT.

The rearrangement joins TRBV11-2 to TRBJ1-3, with D unclear. There are 16 residues in the CDR3. In germline, CDR1 is SGHAT, CDR2 FQNNGV. V was shortened by 3 bases and J by 0 bases, with 12 bases between the two germline ends. The CDR3 bases are TGTGCCAGCAGCTTGCACCTCACGGACTCTGGAAACACCATATATTTT. It translates to CASSLHLTDSGNTIYF.

The J gene is TRBJ2-3, the V gene TRBV5-4; D gene ambiguous. Germline lookup yields CDR1 SGHNT and CDR2 YYREEE (reference sequence). This CDR3 contains 13 residues. Trimming left V 2 bases short and J 1 base short, with 5 bases between. The CDR3 here is CASSLPGTDTQYF. In nucleotides, the CDR3 is TGTGCCAGCAGCTTACCTGGCACAGATACGCAGTATTTT.

The chain joins TRBV7-9 to TRBJ2-6; the D is unclear. Trimming stripped 4 bases from V and 6 bases from J, with 10 bases between. There are 14 residues in the CDR3. Germline V lookup: CDR1 SEHNR, CDR2 FQNEAQ (reference sequence). This CDR3 is CASSSPIQANVLTF. The CDR3 DNA is TGTGCCAGCAGCTCCCCTATTCAGGCCAACGTCCTGACTTTC. Looking up the rest from reference TRBV7-9 and TRBJ2-6 gives the full variable domain: DTGVSQNPRHKITKRGQNVTFRCDPISEHNRLYWYRQTLGQGPEFLTYFQNEAQLEKSRLLSDRFSAERPKGSFSTLEIQRTEQGDSAMYLCASSSPIQANVLTFGAGSRLTVL.

The chain has TRBV28 and TRBJ1-2; no clear D. Looked up from germline, CDR1 is MDHEN and CDR2 is SYDVKM. There are 12 residues in the CDR3. With 3 bases removed from V and 3 bases from J, the gap between germline ends came to 5 bases. The CDR3 DNA sequence: TGTGCCAGCAGTTTGACGGACTATGGCTACACCTTC. Translation gives CASSLTDYGYTF.

The rearrangement joins TRBV29-1 to TRBJ2-5; D might be TRBD1 (7 bases). Trimming left V 6 bases short and J 3 bases short, with 14 bases between. Germline lookup yields CDR1 SQVTM and CDR2 ANQGSEA. The CDR3 totals 13 residues. The CDR3 reads CSVGRGAEETQYF. CDR3 in DNA: TGCAGCGTAGGCAGGGGGGCCGAAGAGACCCAGTACTTC.

This chain connects TRBV15 to TRBJ1-4, with TRBD1 matching over 12 bases. Germline lookup yields CDR1 LNHNV and CDR2 YYDKDF (reference sequence). This CDR3 comprises 18 residues. V lost 3 bases and J lost 7; bases outside the gene matches: 12. The CDR3 is CATSSQKRDRGRSEKLFF. The CDR3 DNA reads TGTGCCACCAGCAGTCAAAAGAGGGACAGGGGGCGAAGTGAAAAACTGTTTTTT.

V and J are TRBV6-5 and TRBJ1-5; D not resolved. Germline-derived CDR1 and CDR2 are MNHEY and SVGAGI. V lost 5 bases to trimming and J lost 2 bases, with 10 bases between them. The CDR3 extends over 14 amino acids. The CDR3 DNA reads TGTGCCAGCAGTGCTGACACGCGCAATCAGCCCCAGCATTTT. Translated: CASSADTRNQPQHF.

A single count supports this clone. The rearrangement links TRBV27 to TRBJ2-2; the D gene is possibly TRBD2 (6 bases). The germline V gene encodes CDR1 MNHEY and CDR2 SMNVEV (reference sequence). Trimming removed 6 bases from V and 7 bases from J, with 15 bases in between. The CDR3 totals 14 residues. CDR3 DNA sequence: TGTGCCAGCAGAGAACTAGCTCTCGGCGGGGAGCTGTTTTTT. It yields the protein CASRELALGGELFF.

The chain combines TRBV2 with TRBJ2-1; D is ambiguous. V lost 6 bases and J 8 bases, leaving 5 bases between the germline ends. Germline V gene sequence: CDR1 SNHLY, CDR2 FYNNEI. The length of the CDR3 is 10 residues. This CDR3 is CASRMDEQFF. CDR3 DNA sequence: TGTGCCAGCAGGATGGATGAGCAGTTCTTC. Variable domain in full (rest from reference TRBV2 and TRBJ2-1): EPEVTQTPSHQVTQMGQEVILRCVPISNHLYFYWYRQILGQKVEFLVSFYNNEISEKSEIFDDQFSVERPDGSNFTLKIRSTKLEDSAMYFCASRMDEQFFGPGTRLTVL.

This sequence joins TRBV28 and TRBJ2-3; 7 bases map to TRBD2. CDR3 length: 16 residues. J gave up 2 bases and V 2 bases, and 7 bases lay outside the gene matches. In germline, CDR1 is MDHEN, CDR2 SYDVKM. The CDR3: CASSLGASGNTDTQYF. CDR3 coding DNA: TGTGCCAGCAGTTTAGGGGCTAGCGGTAACACAGATACGCAGTATTTT.

The V and J genes are TRBV10-3 and TRBJ2-3, with D hard to call. Germline assignment: CDR1 ENHRY and CDR2 SYGVKD. V dropped 4 bases and J dropped 2 bases, with 16 bases sitting between them. The CDR3 length is 16 residues. DNA for the CDR3: TGTGCCATCAGTGTGTCACCCTGGCCGTTCACAGATACGCAGTATTTT. Amino acids: CAISVSPWPFTDTQYF.

This clone was picked up one time. The J gene is TRBJ1-5, the V gene TRBV19; TRBD1 matches at 7 bases. Germline CDR1 is LNHDA and CDR2 is SQIVND (reference sequence). The CDR3 totals 13 residues. After removal of 8 bases from V and 0 bases from J, the junction contained 1 base not matched to a gene. This chain's CDR3 is CASDRDSNQPQHF. CDR3 sequence (DNA): TGTGCCAGTGACAGGGATAGCAATCAGCCCCAGCATTTT.

This chain uses TRBV7-9 with TRBJ2-7; no definite D call. V was clipped by 1 base and J by 3 bases, with 10 bases between them. Germline V gene sequence: CDR1 SEHNR, CDR2 FQNEAQ (reference sequence). The CDR3 extends over 14 amino acids. The CDR3 DNA reads as TGTGCCAGCAGCTTAGAAGGGCAGAACTACGAGCAGTACTTC. Translation gives CASSLEGQNYEQYF.

The chain employs TRBV28 and TRBJ2-2; 11 bases map to TRBD2. The germline CDR1 and CDR2 sequences are MDHEN and SYDVKM. J was trimmed by 6 bases and V by 5 bases; bases with no gene match: 5. The CDR3 loop spans 15 amino acids. The CDR3 sequence is CASSALAGVPGELFF. In nucleotides, the CDR3 is TGTGCCAGCAGTGCACTAGCGGGAGTCCCCGGGGAGCTGTTTTTT.

V and J are TRBV9 and TRBJ1-1; D is ambiguous. The CDR3 contains 13 residues. The germline gives CDR1 SGDLS, CDR2 YYNGEE. The V end lost 0 bases, the J end lost 1 base, and 4 bases lay between the germline ends. The CDR3 DNA is TGTGCCAGCAGCGTAGATCAGAACACTGAAGCTTTCTTT. It specifies CASSVDQNTEAFF.

This chain connects TRBV4-2 to TRBJ1-6, with D tentatively TRBD1 (6 bases). V gave up 1 base and J gave up 5 bases, with 18 bases separating them. This CDR3 is built from 18 residues. The germline CDR1 and CDR2 sequences are LGHNA and YNFKEQ. The CDR3 nucleotides are TGTGCCAGCAGCCAAGCACCACAGGGTCGGACGAATAATTCACCCCTCCACTTT. This encodes CASSQAPQGRTNNSPLHF.

This CDR3 reads CASSPPGGNTEAFF. In DNA form, the CDR3 reads TGCGCCAGCAGCCCCCCGGGGGGGAACACTGAAGCTTTCTTT. The V call is TRBV5-1, the J call TRBJ1-1; TRBD1 might be the D (5 bases). CDR3 size: 14 residues. Germline V gives CDR1 SGHRS, CDR2 YFSETQ. Trimming shortened V by 4 bases and J by 1 base, and 11 bases separated the two germline ends.

This chain links TRBV27 with TRBJ2-1; 9 bases fit TRBD2. Germline V gene sequence: CDR1 MNHEY, CDR2 SMNVEV (reference sequence). V was pared by 2 bases and J by 8 bases, with 7 bases of the junction left unmatched. The CDR3 length is 15 residues. The CDR3 nucleotides read TGTGCCAGCAGTTTAGGGGTTAGCGGGAGTTATGAGCAGTTCTTC. Translation: CASSLGVSGSYEQFF.

The chain joins TRBV6-5 to TRBJ2-6, with D hard to call. Trimming took 0 bases from V and 4 from J, leaving 10 bases between them. This CDR3 spans 16 amino acids. CDR1 and CDR2 (germline): MNHEY, SVGAGI. CDR3 protein: CASSYSSARGANVLTF. The CDR3 DNA is TGTGCCAGCAGTTACTCCTCTGCGCGGGGGGCCAACGTCCTGACTTTC.

This sequence joins TRBV5-4 and TRBJ1-1; TRBD1 matches at 7 bases. Germline-derived CDR1 and CDR2 are SGHNT and YYREEE (reference sequence). The CDR3 runs 15 residues. V gave up 2 bases and J gave up 0 bases; unmatched junction bases: 4. The CDR3 spells CASSFGGTVNTEAFF. For the CDR3, the DNA is TGTGCCAGCAGCTTTGGAGGGACAGTGAACACTGAAGCTTTCTTT. Based on the CDR3 plus reference TRBV5-4 and TRBJ1-1, the full variable domain is ETGVTQSPTHLIKTRGQQVTLRCSSQSGHNTVSWYQQALGQGPQFIFQYYREEENGRGNFPPRFSGLQFPNYSSELNVNALELDDSALYLCASSFGGTVNTEAFFGQGTRLTVV.

This clone was picked up one time. CDR3 sequence: CASSPEDNYEQYF. CDR3 nucleotide sequence: TGCGCCAGCAGCCCCGAGGACAACTACGAGCAGTACTTC. The chain employs TRBV4-1 and TRBJ2-7, with D possibly matching TRBD1 (5 bases). Germline V gene sequence: CDR1 MGHRA, CDR2 YSYEKL. Between the trimmed V and J ends, which lost 4 bases and 3 bases, there was a span of 10 bases. The CDR3 has 13 amino acids.

The chain has TRBV6-1 and TRBJ1-3; D not resolved. Per the germline V gene, CDR1 is MNHNS and CDR2 is SASEGT. The V end lost 1 base, the J end lost 0 bases, and 7 bases lay between the germline ends. The CDR3 runs 15 residues. The CDR3 DNA reads as TGTGCCAGCAGTGAAGTAGGCAGCTCTGGAAACACCATATATTTT. Translation: CASSEVGSSGNTIYF.

The chain employs TRBV7-6 and TRBJ2-1; the match to TRBD1 covers 8 bases. The CDR3 is made up of 13 amino acids. In germline, CDR1 is SGHVS, CDR2 FNYEAQ. V lost 5 bases, J lost 9 bases, and 6 bases stayed unmatched. CDR3 in DNA: TGTGCCAGCAGCACAGGGGGGACAACTGAGCAGTTCTTC. It specifies CASSTGGTTEQFF.